The subject of this entry is one T cell receptor (beta chain). Per the germline V gene, CDR1 is SNHLY and CDR2 is FYNNEI. The V end was cut by 6 bases, the J end by 6 bases, with 14 bases between. The CDR3 is made up of 13 amino acids. Method: immunoSEQ multiplex PCR; TCRdb's copy keeps in-frame clones and lacks some. In the table there are about 270,000 clones, 70% to 90% of which are singletons. The sample belongs to a study of blood T cell repertoires in COVID-19. This chain joins TRBV2 and TRBJ1-2; D possibly corresponds to TRBD1 (6 bases). Input material: PBMCs or T cells enriched from blood (not recorded which). The TCR originated in a woman younger than 45 who had recovered from COVID-19. This chain's CDR3 is CASSYRDPDGYTF. In nucleotides, the CDR3 is TGTGCCAGCAGCTACAGGGACCCGGATGGCTACACCTTC.